This T cell receptor (beta chain) is drawn from a study of blood T cell repertoires in COVID-19. Study summary: Some COVID-19 samples were acute and others convalescent; all came from the United States, Italy and Spain. T cells, B-cell-depleted T cells, or PBMCs supplied cDNA or gDNA.

The germline CDR1 and CDR2 sequences are GTSNPN and SVGIG (reference sequence). The CDR3 spans 14 residues. As concerns this clone: Compared with germline, one end of the junction differs, possibly owing to a read error.

TCRdb's copy holds only in-frame clones and misses some; the assay was immunoSEQ multiplex PCR. The sample carries a few hundred thousand clones, 85% recorded once. This clonotype originated in a woman between 18 and 30 years old with acute or convalescent COVID-19. The V gene is TRBV30, the J gene TRBJ2-7, with TRBD2 as a possible D gene (7 bases). Source material: peripheral blood. CDR3 sequence (DNA): TGTGCCTGGAGCCCCCGGGGGGACATCAGGGCTGCCCTCTTC. Protein: CAWSPRGDIRAALF.